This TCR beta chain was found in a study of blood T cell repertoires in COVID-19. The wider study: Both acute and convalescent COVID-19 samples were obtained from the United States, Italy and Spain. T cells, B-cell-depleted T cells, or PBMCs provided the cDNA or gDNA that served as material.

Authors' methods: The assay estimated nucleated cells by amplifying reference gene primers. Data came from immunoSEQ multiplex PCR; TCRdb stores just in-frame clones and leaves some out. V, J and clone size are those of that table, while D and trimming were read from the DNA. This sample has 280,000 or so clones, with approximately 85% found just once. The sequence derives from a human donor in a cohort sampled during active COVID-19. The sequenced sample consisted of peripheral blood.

In DNA, the CDR3 is TGTGCCAGCAGTTATCAGGACAGGGGGAATGGCTACACCTTC. Translating gives CASSYQDRGNGYTF. The J gene is TRBJ1-2, the V gene TRBV6-5; 10 bases match TRBD1. The CDR3 spans 14 residues. Germline CDR1 is MNHEY and CDR2 is SVGAGI. The V and J ends lost 3 bases and 6 bases, in that order; junction bases with no gene match: 4.